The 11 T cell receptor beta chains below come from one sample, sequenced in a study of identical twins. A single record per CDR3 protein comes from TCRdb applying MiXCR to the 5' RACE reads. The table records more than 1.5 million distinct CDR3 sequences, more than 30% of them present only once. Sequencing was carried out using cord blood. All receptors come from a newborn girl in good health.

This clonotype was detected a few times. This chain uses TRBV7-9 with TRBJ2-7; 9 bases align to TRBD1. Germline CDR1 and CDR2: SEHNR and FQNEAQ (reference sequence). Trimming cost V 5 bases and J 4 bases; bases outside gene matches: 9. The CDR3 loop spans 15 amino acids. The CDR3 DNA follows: TGTGCCAGCAGCGCGACAGGGGGAAGATTGTACGAGCAGTACTTC. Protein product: CASSATGGRLYEQYF.

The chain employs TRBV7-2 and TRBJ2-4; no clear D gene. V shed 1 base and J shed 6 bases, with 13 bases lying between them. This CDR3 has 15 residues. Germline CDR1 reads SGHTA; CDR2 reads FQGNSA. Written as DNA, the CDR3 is TGTGCCAGCAGCTTAGTATCCCAGAAGATAAACATTCAGTACTTC. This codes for CASSLVSQKINIQYF. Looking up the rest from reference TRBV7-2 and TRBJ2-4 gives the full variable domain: GAGVSQSPSNKVTEKGKDVELRCDPISGHTALYWYRQSLGQGLEFLIYFQGNSAPDKSGLPSDRFSAERTGGSVSTLTIQRTQQEDSAVYLCASSLVSQKINIQYFGAGTRLSVL.

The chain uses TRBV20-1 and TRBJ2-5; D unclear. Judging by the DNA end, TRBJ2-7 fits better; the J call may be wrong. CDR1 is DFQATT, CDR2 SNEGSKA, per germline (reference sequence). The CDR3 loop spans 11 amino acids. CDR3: CSVLPMDEQYF. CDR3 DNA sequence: TGCAGTGTCCTACCTATGGACGAGCAGTACTTC.

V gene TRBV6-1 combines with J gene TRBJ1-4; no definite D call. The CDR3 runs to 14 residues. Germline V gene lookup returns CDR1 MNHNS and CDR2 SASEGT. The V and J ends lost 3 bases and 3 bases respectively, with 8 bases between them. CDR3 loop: CASSERWANEKLFF. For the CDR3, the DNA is TGTGCCAGCAGTGAGAGGTGGGCTAATGAAAAACTGTTTTTT.

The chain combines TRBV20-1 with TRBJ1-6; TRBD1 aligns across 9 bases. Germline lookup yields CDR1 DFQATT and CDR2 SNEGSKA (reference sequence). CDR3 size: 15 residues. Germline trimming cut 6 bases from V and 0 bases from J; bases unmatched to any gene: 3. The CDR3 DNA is TGCAGTGCCAAGACAGGGGGCTCCTATAATTCACCCCTCCACTTT. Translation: CSAKTGGSYNSPLHF.

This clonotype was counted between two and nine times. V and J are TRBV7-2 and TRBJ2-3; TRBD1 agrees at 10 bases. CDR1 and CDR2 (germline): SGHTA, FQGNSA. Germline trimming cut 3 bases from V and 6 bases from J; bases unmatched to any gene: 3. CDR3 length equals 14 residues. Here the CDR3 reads CASSLDRGDDTQYF. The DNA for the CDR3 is TGTGCCAGCAGCTTGGACAGGGGGGATGATACGCAGTATTTT.

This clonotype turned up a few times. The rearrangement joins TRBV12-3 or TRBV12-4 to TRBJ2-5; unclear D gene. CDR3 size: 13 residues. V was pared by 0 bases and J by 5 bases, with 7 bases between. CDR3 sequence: CASSLAYGETQYF. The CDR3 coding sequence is TGTGCCAGCAGTTTAGCGTATGGTGAGACCCAGTACTTC.

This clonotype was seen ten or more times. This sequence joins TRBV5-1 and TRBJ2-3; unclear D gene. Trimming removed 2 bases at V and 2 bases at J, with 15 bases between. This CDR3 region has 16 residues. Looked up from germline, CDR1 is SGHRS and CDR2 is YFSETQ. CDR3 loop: CASSFYVPETTDTQYF. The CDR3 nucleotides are TGCGCCAGCAGCTTTTATGTCCCGGAGACCACAGATACGCAGTATTTT. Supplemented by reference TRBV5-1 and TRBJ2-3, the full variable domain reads KAGVTQTPRYLIKTRGQQVTLSCSPISGHRSVSWYQQTPGQGLQFLFEYFSETQRNKGNFPGRFSGRQFSNSRSEMNVSTLELGDSALYLCASSFYVPETTDTQYFGPGTRLTVL.

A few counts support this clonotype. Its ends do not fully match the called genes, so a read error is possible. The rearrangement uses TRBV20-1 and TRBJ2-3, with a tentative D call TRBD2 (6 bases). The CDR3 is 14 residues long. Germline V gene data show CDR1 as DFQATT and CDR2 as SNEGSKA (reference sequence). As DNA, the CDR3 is TGCAGTGCTAGATCGCGGGGCAGCACAGATATGCAGTATTTT. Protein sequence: CSARSRGSTDMQYF.

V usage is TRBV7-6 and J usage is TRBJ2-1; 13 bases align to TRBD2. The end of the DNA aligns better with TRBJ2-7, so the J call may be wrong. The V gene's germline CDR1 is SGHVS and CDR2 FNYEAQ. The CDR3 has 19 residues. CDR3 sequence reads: CASSFPGLAGAKSYNEQYF. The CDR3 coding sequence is TGTGCCAGCAGCTTCCCTGGACTAGCGGGGGCTAAATCCTACAATGAGCAGTACTTC.

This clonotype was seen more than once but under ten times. As DNA, the CDR3 is TGTGCCAGCAGCTTAGAAGGTCAGCGGTATTCACCCCTCCACTTT. Translated, it gives CASSLEGQRYSPLHF. The gene calls are TRBV7-2 and TRBJ1-6; no definite D call. From germline, CDR1 is SGHTA and CDR2 FQGNSA. The CDR3 runs to 15 residues. The V end lost 1 base, the J end lost 8 bases, and 12 bases lay between the germline ends. Full variable domain (outside the CDR3, taken from reference TRBV7-2 and TRBJ1-6): GAGVSQSPSNKVTEKGKDVELRCDPISGHTALYWYRQSLGQGLEFLIYFQGNSAPDKSGLPSDRFSAERTGGSVSTLTIQRTQQEDSAVYLCASSLEGQRYSPLHFGNGTRLTVT.